The clone carrying this TCR beta chain has only a few counts. Its antigen remains unidentified. The data originate from a study of blood T cells in healthy people across ages. Study-level results: For the donors, CMV status was unknown and possibly confounded expanded clonotype changes.

In terms of origin and age, donors were healthy Caucasian individuals from Russia aged 6 to 90. The authors ran a second PCR of roughly 6 to 12 cycles using a sample-barcoded 5' primer and a J-beta primer mix. TCRdb passed the 5' RACE reads through MiXCR, listing each CDR3 protein once. This sample yields 650,000 to 1,000,000 distinct CDR3 sequences, of which 35% to 40% are seen a single time; roughly 13% belongs to the top ten. The V end lost 6 bases, the J end lost 4 bases, and 18 bases lay between the germline ends. This CDR3 contains 14 residues. Germline-derived CDR1 and CDR2 are DFQATT and SNEGSKA (reference sequence).

The sequence was collected from a young man in good health. The sequenced sample consisted of blood. The rearrangement joins TRBV20-1 to TRBJ2-5; weak D call: TRBD2 (5 bases). CDR3 sequence reads: CSASAGSRAETQYF. The CDR3 coding sequence is TGCAGTGCATCGGCGGGCAGTCGGGCAGAGACCCAGTACTTC.